Below are 16 T cell receptor beta chains sequenced from a single sample in a study of blood T cell repertoires in COVID-19. TCRdb's copy holds only in-frame clones and misses some; the assay was immunoSEQ multiplex PCR. This sample has 200,000 to 300,000 clones, with 70% to 85% found just once. Sequencing input: peripheral blood. Receptors were obtained from a woman of 80 years or more with acute or convalescent COVID-19.

The chain carries TRBV7-2 and TRBJ2-4, with D tentatively TRBD1 (6 bases). CDR3 length: 19 amino acids. V lost 1 base and J 0 bases, leaving 19 bases between the germline ends. The germline gives CDR1 SGHTA, CDR2 FQGNSA. The CDR3 region is CASSLDLPGRGKAKNIQYF. In nucleotides, the CDR3 is TGTGCCAGCAGCTTAGATCTGCCGGGAAGGGGGAAAGCCAAAAACATTCAGTACTTC.

The genes are TRBV4-3 and TRBJ1-6; D unresolved. This CDR3 contains 15 residues. Deletions cut 0 bases from V and 8 bases from J, with 11 bases between. The germline V gene encodes CDR1 LGHNA and CDR2 YSLEER. The CDR3, as DNA: TGCGCCAGCAGCCAAGAAAACCGGGGTGATTCACCCCTCCACTTT. This sequence encodes CASSQENRGDSPLHF.

The CDR3 DNA reads TGTGCCAGCAGCTTGCTAGCGGGGCCAGAGACCCAGTACTTC. This sequence encodes CASSLLAGPETQYF. J is TRBJ2-5 and V is TRBV14; 9 nucleotides match TRBD2. The CDR3 is 14 amino acids. V shed 5 bases, J shed 4 bases, and the junction held 5 bases outside the gene matches. Per the germline V gene, CDR1 is SGHDN and CDR2 is FVKESK.

The genes are TRBV7-6 and TRBJ2-7, with TRBD1 matching 7 bases. V trimming: 5 bases; J trimming: 5 bases; junction bases outside the gene matches: 9. CDR3 length: 14 amino acids. The V gene's germline CDR1 is SGHVS and CDR2 FNYEAQ. The CDR3 is CASSRQGPGDEQYF. The DNA for the CDR3 is TGTGCCAGCAGCCGACAGGGTCCTGGGGACGAGCAGTACTTC.

This chain's CDR3 is CASSRDSWTEAFF. CDR3 nucleotides: TGTGCCAGCAGCCGGGACAGTTGGACTGAAGCTTTCTTT. The rearrangement links TRBV7-2 to TRBJ1-1, with 7 bases matching TRBD1. The CDR3 spans 13 residues. The V and J ends lost 5 bases and 5 bases, in that order; junction bases with no gene match: 5. CDR1 is SGHTA, CDR2 FQGNSA, per germline.

This rearrangement joins TRBV9 to TRBJ1-1; D is possibly TRBD1 (6 bases). The V gene's germline CDR1 is SGDLS and CDR2 YYNGEE. The CDR3 has 16 residues. The V end was cut by 3 bases, the J end by 0 bases, with 15 bases between. The CDR3 nucleotides are TGTGCCAGCAGCGCCCCCCCCGGGACAATGAACACTGAAGCTTTCTTT. Amino acids: CASSAPPGTMNTEAFF. Full variable domain (outside the CDR3, taken from reference TRBV9 and TRBJ1-1): DSGVTQTPKHLITATGQRVTLRCSPRSGDLSVYWYQQSLDQGLQFLIQYYNGEERAKGNILERFSAQQFPDLHSELNLSSLELGDSALYFCASSAPPGTMNTEAFFGQGTRLTVV.

CDR3 nucleotides: TGTGCCAGCAGGGGCGGACAGGGGCTGGGGGGCTACACCTTC. This sequence encodes CASRGGQGLGGYTF. V and J are TRBV2 and TRBJ1-2; 9 bases are a match to TRBD1. CDR1 SNHLY and CDR2 FYNNEI come from the germline V gene. The CDR3 runs 14 residues. J was trimmed by 8 bases and V by 6 bases; bases with no gene match: 10.

This rearrangement joins TRBV20-1 to TRBJ2-1; TRBD1 aligns across 7 bases. The ends lost 1 base at V and 13 bases at J; junction bases unmatched: 4. This CDR3 comprises 11 residues. CDR1 and CDR2 (germline): DFQATT, SNEGSKA (reference sequence). In DNA form, the CDR3 reads TGCAGTGCTAGAGGGGACAGTTTCCAGTTCTTC. Its translation: CSARGDSFQFF.

The chain joins TRBV5-1 to TRBJ2-2; 8 bases agree with TRBD2. The CDR3 spans 14 residues. Germline assignment: CDR1 SGHRS and CDR2 YFSETQ. V dropped 5 bases and J dropped 4; count of bases not matched to a gene: 4. CDR3 loop: CASRTSGSTGELFF. CDR3 nucleotide sequence: TGCGCCAGCAGAACCAGCGGGAGCACCGGGGAGCTGTTTTTT.

This chain uses TRBV3-1 (or the pseudogene TRBV3-2) with TRBJ1-2; D not resolved. Germline values: CDR1 LGHDT, CDR2 YNNKEL (reference sequence). Deletions cut 1 base from V and 2 bases from J, with 11 bases between. The CDR3 is 15 residues long. CDR3 coding DNA: TGTGCCAGCAGCCAAGGCACAGTACTGAACTATGGCTACACCTTC. It is translated as CASSQGTVLNYGYTF.

V gene TRBV5-5 combines with J gene TRBJ1-3; possibly TRBD1 for D (5 bases). Trimming left V 0 bases short and J 7 bases short, with 11 bases between. From germline, CDR1 is SGHKS and CDR2 YYEKEE (reference sequence). This CDR3 is 14 amino acids long. The CDR3 is CASSLGREGNTIYF. The DNA of the CDR3 is TGTGCCAGCAGCTTGGGCAGGGAAGGGAACACCATATATTTT.

This clone was counted only a few times. CDR3 amino acids: CASSLPQGFGYTF. CDR3 coding DNA: TGTGCCAGCAGTTTACCCCAGGGTTTTGGCTACACCTTC. The rearrangement uses TRBV28 and TRBJ1-2; the D gene is possibly TRBD1 (5 bases). Between the trimmed V and J ends, which lost 2 bases and 7 bases, there was a span of 11 bases. The CDR3 spans 13 residues. Germline CDR1 MDHEN, CDR2 SYDVKM.

V is TRBV9 and J is TRBJ1-6; TRBD1 might be the D (5 bases). Per the germline V gene, CDR1 is SGDLS and CDR2 is YYNGEE. The V gene lost 2 bases and the J gene lost 13 bases, with 22 bases spanning the gap. The CDR3 covers 16 residues. CDR3 residues: CASSVGRQGENWPLHF. The CDR3 bases are TGTGCCAGCAGCGTGGGGCGCCAGGGCGAGAACTGGCCCCTCCACTTT.

The J gene is TRBJ1-1, the V gene TRBV27; no firm D call. CDR3 length: 12 residues. Germline values: CDR1 MNHEY, CDR2 SMNVEV (reference sequence). V dropped 5 bases and J dropped 2 bases, with 6 bases sitting between them. The CDR3: CASSGLNTEAFF. As DNA, the CDR3 is TGTGCCAGCAGTGGACTTAACACTGAAGCTTTCTTT.

The table lists this clone with a count of one. The rearrangement joins TRBV6-2 or TRBV6-3 to TRBJ2-4, with TRBD1 as a possible D gene (6 bases). Germline V gene lookup returns CDR1 MNHEY and CDR2 SVGEGT. V lost 4 bases and J lost 0, with 25 bases in between. The CDR3 totals 20 residues. Here the CDR3 reads CASSWGEGVGGGLAKNIQYF. The CDR3 coding sequence is TGTGCCAGCAGTTGGGGAGAGGGGGTCGGCGGTGGACTAGCCAAAAACATTCAGTACTTC.

The V call is TRBV5-4, the J call TRBJ2-7; TRBD2 matches 7 bases. Germline trimming cut 0 bases from V and 6 bases from J; bases unmatched to any gene: 3. From germline, CDR1 is SGHNT and CDR2 YYREEE (reference sequence). The CDR3 runs 13 residues. Here the CDR3 reads CASSLGLASEQYF. DNA for the CDR3: TGTGCCAGCAGCTTGGGACTAGCCTCCGAGCAGTACTTC.